The next 2 T cell receptor beta chains were all read from a single sample in a study of blood T cell repertoires in COVID-19 (dated by TCRdb to 2018 to 2020). The library relied on the immunoSEQ multiplex PCR assay. TCRdb took over this immuneACCESS table, retaining in-frame rearrangements with V and J assigned. Such tables are incomplete; in checked studies, under half of the missing clones stem from an unresolved V gene, and the remainder is unexplained. The sample yields about 140,000 clones; around 80% were counted once. 1.5% to 2% of the sample rests with the top ten. Sequences were obtained from PBMCs or T cells enriched from blood (not recorded which). The receptors here all came from a woman aged 18-35 years who had been exposed to COVID-19.

The chain carries TRBV10-1 and TRBJ2-5; 8 bases are shared with TRBD2. CDR3 length equals 13 residues. The germline gives CDR1 WNHNN, CDR2 SYGVQD (reference sequence). The ends lost 4 bases at V and 7 bases at J; junction bases unmatched: 5. The CDR3 DNA is TGCGCCAGCAGTGTCCGGGAGGGCGTGACCCAGTACTTC. Translation: CASSVREGVTQYF.

The chain is built from TRBV11-3 and TRBJ2-7, with D possibly TRBD1 on 5 matching bases. V gave up 1 base and J gave up 3 bases, with 7 bases separating them. Germline V gene lookup returns CDR1 SGHNT and CDR2 YENEEA. The CDR3 consists of 13 residues. The CDR3 sequence is CASSLGTGYEQYF. In DNA, the CDR3 is TGTGCCAGCAGCTTAGGAACAGGCTACGAGCAGTACTTC.